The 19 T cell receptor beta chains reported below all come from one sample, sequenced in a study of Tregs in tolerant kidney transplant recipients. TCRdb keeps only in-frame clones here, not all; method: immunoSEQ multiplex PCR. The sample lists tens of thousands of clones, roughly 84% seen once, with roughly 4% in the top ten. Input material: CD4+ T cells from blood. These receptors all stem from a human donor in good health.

The CDR3 protein is CASSLGTPHPDYTF. The CDR3, as DNA: TGTGCCAGCAGCCTCGGGACCCCCCATCCAGACTACACCTTC. The chain is built from TRBV7-2 and TRBJ1-2; weak D call: TRBD1 (5 bases). Germline CDR1 and CDR2: SGHTA and FQGNSA. The CDR3 totals 14 residues. V was pared by 5 bases and J by 10 bases, with 20 bases between.

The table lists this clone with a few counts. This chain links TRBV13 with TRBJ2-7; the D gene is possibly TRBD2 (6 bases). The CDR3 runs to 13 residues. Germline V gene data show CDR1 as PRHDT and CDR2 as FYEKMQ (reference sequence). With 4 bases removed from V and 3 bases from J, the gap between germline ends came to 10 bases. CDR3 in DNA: TGTGCCAGCAGCTATGGGACTTTCTACGAGCAGTACTTC. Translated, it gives CASSYGTFYEQYF.

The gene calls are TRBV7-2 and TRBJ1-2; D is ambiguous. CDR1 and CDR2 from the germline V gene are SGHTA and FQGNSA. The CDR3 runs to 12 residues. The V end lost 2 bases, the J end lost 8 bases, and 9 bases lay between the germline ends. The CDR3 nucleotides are TGTGCCAGCAGCTTACGTCAAGGGGGCTACACCTTC. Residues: CASSLRQGGYTF.

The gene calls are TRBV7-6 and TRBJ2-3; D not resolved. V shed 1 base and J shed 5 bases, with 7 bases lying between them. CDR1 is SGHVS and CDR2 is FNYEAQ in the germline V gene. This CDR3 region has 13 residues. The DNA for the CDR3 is TGTGCCAGCAGCTTAGGAGTCGTAGATACGCAGTATTTT. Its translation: CASSLGVVDTQYF.

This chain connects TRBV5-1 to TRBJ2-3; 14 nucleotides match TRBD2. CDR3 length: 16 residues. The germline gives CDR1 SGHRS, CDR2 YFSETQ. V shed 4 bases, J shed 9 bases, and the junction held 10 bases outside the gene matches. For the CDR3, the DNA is TGCGCCAGCAGCGCAAGGGGACTAGCGGGAGACTCAACGCAGTATTTT. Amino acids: CASSARGLAGDSTQYF.

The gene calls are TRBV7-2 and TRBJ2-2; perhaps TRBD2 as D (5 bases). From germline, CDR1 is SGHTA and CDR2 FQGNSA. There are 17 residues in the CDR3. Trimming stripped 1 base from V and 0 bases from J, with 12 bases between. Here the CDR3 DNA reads TGTGCCAGCAGCTTAGTTTGGGGAGACACGAACACCGGGGAGCTGTTTTTT. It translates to CASSLVWGDTNTGELFF.

In DNA, the CDR3 is TGTGCCAGCAGTCGGACTAGCGGGAGGGCCTACGAGCAGTACTTC. Protein sequence: CASSRTSGRAYEQYF. This chain joins TRBV25-1 and TRBJ2-7; 15 bases line up with TRBD2. The CDR3 length is 15 residues. From germline, CDR1 is MGHDK and CDR2 SYGVNS. The V and J ends lost 5 bases and 2 bases, in that order; junction bases with no gene match: 1.

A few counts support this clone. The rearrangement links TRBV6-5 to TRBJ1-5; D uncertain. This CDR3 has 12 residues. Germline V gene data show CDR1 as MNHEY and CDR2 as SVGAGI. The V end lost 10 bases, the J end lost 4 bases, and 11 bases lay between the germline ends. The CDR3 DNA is TGTGCCACCGGACGGACTAATCAGCCCCAGCATTTT. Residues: CATGRTNQPQHF.

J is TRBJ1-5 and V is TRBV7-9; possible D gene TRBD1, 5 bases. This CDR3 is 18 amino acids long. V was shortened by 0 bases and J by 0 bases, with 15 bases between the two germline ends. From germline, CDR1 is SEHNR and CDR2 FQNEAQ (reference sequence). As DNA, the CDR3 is TGTGCCAGCAGCTTAGCCGGGGCAGGGCGATTTAGCAATCAGCCCCAGCATTTT. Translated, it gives CASSLAGAGRFSNQPQHF. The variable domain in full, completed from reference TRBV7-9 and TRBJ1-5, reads DTGVSQNPRHKITKRGQNVTFRCDPISEHNRLYWYRQTLGQGPEFLTYFQNEAQLEKSRLLSDRFSAERPKGSFSTLEIQRTEQGDSAMYLCASSLAGAGRFSNQPQHFGDGTRLSIL.

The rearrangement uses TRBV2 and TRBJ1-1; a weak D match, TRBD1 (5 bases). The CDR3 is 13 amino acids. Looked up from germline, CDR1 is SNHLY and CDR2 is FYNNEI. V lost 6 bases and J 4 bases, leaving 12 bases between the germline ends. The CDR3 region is CASRVGEPTEAFF. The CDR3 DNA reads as TGTGCCAGCAGGGTAGGGGAGCCCACTGAAGCTTTCTTT.

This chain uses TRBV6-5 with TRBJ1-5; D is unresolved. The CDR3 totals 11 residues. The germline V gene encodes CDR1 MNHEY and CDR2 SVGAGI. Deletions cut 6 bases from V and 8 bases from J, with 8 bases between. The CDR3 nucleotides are TGTGCCAGCAGCCGTCGGGAGCCCCAGCATTTT. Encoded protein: CASSRREPQHF.

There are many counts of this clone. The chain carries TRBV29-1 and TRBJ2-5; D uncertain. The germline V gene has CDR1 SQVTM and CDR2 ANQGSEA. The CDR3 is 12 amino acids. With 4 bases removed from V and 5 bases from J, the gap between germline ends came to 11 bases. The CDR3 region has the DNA TGCAGCGTTGCTGACTTCTCGGAGACCCAGTACTTC. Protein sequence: CSVADFSETQYF.

CDR3 DNA sequence: TGTGCCAGCAGCCCCTGGACAGGCTCTGGAAACACCATATATTTT. It translates to CASSPWTGSGNTIYF. The chain uses TRBV7-2 and TRBJ1-3; 7 positions match TRBD1. This CDR3 has 15 amino acids. CDR1 is SGHTA and CDR2 is FQGNSA in the germline V gene. After removal of 5 bases from V and 0 bases from J, the junction contained 4 bases not matched to a gene.

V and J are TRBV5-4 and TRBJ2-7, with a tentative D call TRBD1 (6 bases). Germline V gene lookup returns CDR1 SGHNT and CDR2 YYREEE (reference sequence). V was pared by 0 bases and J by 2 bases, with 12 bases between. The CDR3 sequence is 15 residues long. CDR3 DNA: TGTGCCAGCAGCTTGGGGGGGCCTCCCACCTACGAGCAGTACTTC. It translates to CASSLGGPPTYEQYF.

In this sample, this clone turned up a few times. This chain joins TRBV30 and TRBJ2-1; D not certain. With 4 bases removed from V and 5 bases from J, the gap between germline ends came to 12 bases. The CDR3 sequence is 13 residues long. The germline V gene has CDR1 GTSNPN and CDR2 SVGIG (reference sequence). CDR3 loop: CAWKEWANNEQFF. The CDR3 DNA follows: TGTGCCTGGAAAGAATGGGCCAACAATGAGCAGTTCTTC.

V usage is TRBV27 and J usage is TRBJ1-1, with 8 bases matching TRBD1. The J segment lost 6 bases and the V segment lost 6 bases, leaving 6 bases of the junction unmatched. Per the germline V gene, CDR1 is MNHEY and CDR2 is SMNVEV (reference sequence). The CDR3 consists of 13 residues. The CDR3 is CASRSAGGSEAFF. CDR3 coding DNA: TGTGCCAGCAGATCTGCAGGGGGCTCTGAAGCTTTCTTT.

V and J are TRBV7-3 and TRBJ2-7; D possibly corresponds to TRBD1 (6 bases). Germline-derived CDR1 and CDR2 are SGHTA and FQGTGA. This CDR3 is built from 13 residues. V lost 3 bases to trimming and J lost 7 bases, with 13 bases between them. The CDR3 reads CASSFDRLGEQYF. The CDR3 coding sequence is TGTGCCAGCAGCTTCGACAGGCTTGGAGAGCAGTACTTC.

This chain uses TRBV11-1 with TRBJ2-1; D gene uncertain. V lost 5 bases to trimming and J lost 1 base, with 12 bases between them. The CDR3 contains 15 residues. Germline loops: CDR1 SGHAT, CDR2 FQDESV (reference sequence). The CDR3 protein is CASSHPTRSYNEQFF. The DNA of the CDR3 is TGTGCCAGCAGCCATCCAACACGTTCCTACAATGAGCAGTTCTTC.

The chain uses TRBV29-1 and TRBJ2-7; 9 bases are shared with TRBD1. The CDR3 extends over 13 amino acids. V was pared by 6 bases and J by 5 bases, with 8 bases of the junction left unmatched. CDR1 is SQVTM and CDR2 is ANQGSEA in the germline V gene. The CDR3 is CSVAPGQGHEQYF. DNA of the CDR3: TGCAGCGTGGCTCCGGGACAGGGACACGAGCAGTACTTC.